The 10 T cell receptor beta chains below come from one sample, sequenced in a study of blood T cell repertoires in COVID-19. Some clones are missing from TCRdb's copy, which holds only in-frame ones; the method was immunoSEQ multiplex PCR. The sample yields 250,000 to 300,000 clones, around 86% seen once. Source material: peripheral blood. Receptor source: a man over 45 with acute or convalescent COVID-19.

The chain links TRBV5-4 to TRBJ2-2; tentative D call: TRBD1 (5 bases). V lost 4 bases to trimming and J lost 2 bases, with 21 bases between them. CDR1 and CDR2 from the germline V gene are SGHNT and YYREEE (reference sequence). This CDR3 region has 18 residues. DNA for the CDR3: TGTGCCAGCAGCGGGGCCCGATCTACAGGCATTAACACCGGGGAGCTGTTTTTT. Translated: CASSGARSTGINTGELFF. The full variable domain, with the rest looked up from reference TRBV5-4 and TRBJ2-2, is ETGVTQSPTHLIKTRGQQVTLRCSSQSGHNTVSWYQQALGQGPQFIFQYYREEENGRGNFPPRFSGLQFPNYSSELNVNALELDDSALYLCASSGARSTGINTGELFFGEGSRLTVL.

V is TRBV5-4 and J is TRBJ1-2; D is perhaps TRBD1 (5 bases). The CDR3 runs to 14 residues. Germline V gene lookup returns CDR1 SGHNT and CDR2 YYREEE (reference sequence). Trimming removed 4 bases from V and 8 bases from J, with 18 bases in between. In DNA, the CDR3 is TGTGCCAGCAGCCGGGAGGGGCTGGGCTTGGGCTACACCTTC. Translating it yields CASSREGLGLGYTF.

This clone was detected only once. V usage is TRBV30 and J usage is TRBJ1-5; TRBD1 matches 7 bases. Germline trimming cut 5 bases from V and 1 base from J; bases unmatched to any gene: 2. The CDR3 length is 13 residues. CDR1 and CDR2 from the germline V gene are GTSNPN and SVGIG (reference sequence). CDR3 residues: CAWAGQSNQPQHF. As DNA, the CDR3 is TGTGCCTGGGCGGGACAGAGCAATCAGCCCCAGCATTTT.

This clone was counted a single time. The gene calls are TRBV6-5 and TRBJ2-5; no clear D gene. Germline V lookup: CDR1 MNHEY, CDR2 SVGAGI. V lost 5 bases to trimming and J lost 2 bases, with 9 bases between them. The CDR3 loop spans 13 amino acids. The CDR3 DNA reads TGTGCCAGCAGTCGTGACGGGCAAGAGACCCAGTACTTC. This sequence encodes CASSRDGQETQYF.

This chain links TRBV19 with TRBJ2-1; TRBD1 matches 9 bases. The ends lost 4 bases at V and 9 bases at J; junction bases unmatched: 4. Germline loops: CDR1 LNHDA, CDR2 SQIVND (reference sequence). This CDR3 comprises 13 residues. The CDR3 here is CASSRTGVGEQFF. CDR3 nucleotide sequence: TGTGCCAGTAGTAGGACAGGGGTGGGTGAGCAGTTCTTC.

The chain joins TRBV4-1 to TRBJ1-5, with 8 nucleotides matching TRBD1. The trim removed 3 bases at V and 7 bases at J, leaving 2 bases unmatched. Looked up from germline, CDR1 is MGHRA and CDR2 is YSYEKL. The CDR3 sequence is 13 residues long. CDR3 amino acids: CASSQTGVQPQHF. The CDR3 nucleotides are TGCGCCAGCAGCCAGACAGGGGTCCAGCCCCAGCATTTT.

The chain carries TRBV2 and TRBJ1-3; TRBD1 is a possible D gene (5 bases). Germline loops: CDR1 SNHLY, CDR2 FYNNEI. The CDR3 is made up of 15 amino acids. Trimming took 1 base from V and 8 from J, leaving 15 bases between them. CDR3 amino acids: CASSEGGGRGDTIYF. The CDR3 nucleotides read TGTGCCAGCAGTGAAGGAGGAGGCCGGGGGGACACCATATATTTT.

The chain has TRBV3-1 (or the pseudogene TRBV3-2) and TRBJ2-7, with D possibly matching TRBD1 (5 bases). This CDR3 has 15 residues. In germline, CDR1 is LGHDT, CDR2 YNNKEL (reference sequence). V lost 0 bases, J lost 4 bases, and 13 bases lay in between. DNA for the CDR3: TGTGCCAGCAGCCAAGATCAGGGTCCACCTTACGAGCAGTACTTC. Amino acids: CASSQDQGPPYEQYF.

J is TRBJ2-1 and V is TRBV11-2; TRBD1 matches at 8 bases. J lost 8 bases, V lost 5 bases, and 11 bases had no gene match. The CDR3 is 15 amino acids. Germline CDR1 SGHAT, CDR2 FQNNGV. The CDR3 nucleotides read TGTGCCAGCAGCCCAACAGGACAGGGCTGGCATGAGCAGTTCTTC. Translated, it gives CASSPTGQGWHEQFF.

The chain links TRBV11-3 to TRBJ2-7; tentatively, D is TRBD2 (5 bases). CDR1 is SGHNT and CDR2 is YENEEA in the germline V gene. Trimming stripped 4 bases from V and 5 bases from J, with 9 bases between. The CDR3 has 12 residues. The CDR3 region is CASSSIGDEQYF. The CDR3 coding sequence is TGTGCCAGCAGCTCCATCGGGGACGAGCAGTACTTC.